Listed here are 24 T cell receptor beta chains from one sample, sequenced in a study of blood T cell repertoires in COVID-19. Repertoires were generated with immunoSEQ multiplex PCR, while TCRdb's copy carries only in-frame clones and drops some. The repertoire holds 390,000 or so clones, with 80% to 90% as singletons. Specimen: peripheral blood. These receptors originate from a woman aged 30 to 39 with active or convalescent COVID-19.

The chain is built from TRBV6-5 and TRBJ2-3; D is perhaps TRBD2 (6 bases). With 2 bases removed from V and 6 bases from J, the gap between germline ends came to 6 bases. Germline CDR1 is MNHEY and CDR2 is SVGAGI. The CDR3 extends over 12 amino acids. CDR3 nucleotide sequence: TGTGCCAGCAGTTACCGGGGGGATACGCAGTATTTT. Its translation: CASSYRGDTQYF.

This sequence joins TRBV25-1 and TRBJ1-4; possibly TRBD1 for D (5 bases). The germline V gene encodes CDR1 MGHDK and CDR2 SYGVNS. The CDR3 runs 15 residues. The ends were cut back, 0 bases at V and 4 bases at J, with 9 bases in the middle. The CDR3 spells CASSEYAGLNEKLFF. CDR3 DNA sequence: TGTGCCAGCAGTGAATACGCGGGGCTTAATGAAAAACTGTTTTTT.

J is TRBJ1-1 and V is TRBV30, with D possibly being TRBD1 (5 bases). CDR3 length equals 14 residues. Trimming took off 4 bases at V and 1 base at J, with 13 bases between the two ends. CDR1 is GTSNPN and CDR2 is SVGIG in the germline V gene (reference sequence). The CDR3 DNA reads as TGTGCCTGGAATCCACTGACAGCGAACACTGAAGCTTTCTTT. It yields the protein CAWNPLTANTEAFF.

The chain joins TRBV4-2 to TRBJ2-5, with 12 bases identical to TRBD2. The CDR3 runs 18 residues. V was pared by 0 bases and J by 6 bases, with 11 bases of the junction left unmatched. Germline assignment: CDR1 LGHNA and CDR2 YNFKEQ. This chain's CDR3 is CASSQEGRLAGVVKTQYF. The CDR3 DNA reads TGTGCCAGCAGCCAAGAAGGCCGACTAGCGGGGGTCGTGAAGACCCAGTACTTC.

Notes on this clone: Other DNA variants within this sample encode the same CDR3. The chain combines TRBV6-5 with TRBJ1-1; 8 nucleotides align to TRBD1. This CDR3 spans 14 amino acids. With 5 bases clipped from V and 0 bases from J, the junction kept 2 bases outside the gene matches. Germline assignment: CDR1 MNHEY and CDR2 SVGAGI. The CDR3 coding sequence is TGTGCCAGCAGTCGGACAGGGATGAACACTGAAGCTTTCTTT. Translated: CASSRTGMNTEAFF.

The V gene is TRBV23-1, the J gene TRBJ1-5; D gene uncertain. TRBV23-1 is an open reading frame whose function is uncertain. Trimming left V 0 bases short and J 6 bases short, with 9 bases between. The CDR3 is made up of 14 amino acids. This CDR3 is CASSQSSAGQPQHF. CDR3 in DNA: TGCGCCAGCAGTCAATCCTCCGCAGGTCAGCCCCAGCATTTT.

This sequence joins TRBV7-8 and TRBJ1-5; D is undetermined. Germline V gives CDR1 SGHVS, CDR2 FQNEAQ. The CDR3 sequence is 15 residues long. Trimming shortened V by 5 bases and J by 3 bases, and 14 bases separated the two germline ends. The CDR3 loop is CASSVDYGVNQPQHF. DNA of the CDR3: TGTGCCAGCAGCGTCGACTACGGGGTCAATCAGCCCCAGCATTTT.

The chain's CDR3 is CASSFKGGLNTGELFF. Here the CDR3 DNA reads TGTGCCAGCAGTTTTAAGGGCGGACTGAACACCGGGGAGCTGTTTTTT. This chain connects TRBV27 to TRBJ2-2, with D possibly being TRBD2 (5 bases). The V end was cut by 3 bases, the J end by 1 base, with 12 bases between. CDR1 is MNHEY, CDR2 SMNVEV, per germline (reference sequence). This CDR3 has 16 residues.

V gene TRBV28 combines with J gene TRBJ1-3; the D gene is possibly TRBD1 (5 bases). The CDR3 is 15 residues long. The germline V gene has CDR1 MDHEN and CDR2 SYDVKM. Trimming left V 5 bases short and J 0 bases short, with 11 bases between. The CDR3 region is CASSPSGSSGNTIYF. For the CDR3, the DNA is TGTGCCAGCAGTCCATCAGGGTCCTCTGGAAACACCATATATTTT. Filled out from reference TRBV28 and TRBJ1-3, the complete variable domain reads DVKVTQSSRYLVKRTGEKVFLECVQDMDHENMFWYRQDPGLGLRLIYFSYDVKMKEKGDIPEGYSVSREKKERFSLILESASTNQTSMYLCASSPSGSSGNTIYFGEGSWLTVV.

V and J are TRBV19 and TRBJ1-2, with a weak D call TRBD1 (5 bases). This CDR3 region has 17 residues. With 4 bases removed from V and 3 bases from J, the gap between germline ends came to 21 bases. Looked up from germline, CDR1 is LNHDA and CDR2 is SQIVND (reference sequence). CDR3: CASSNGLAGQRHYGYTF. In nucleotides, the CDR3 is TGTGCCAGTAGTAATGGGCTGGCAGGGCAACGGCACTATGGCTACACCTTC.

The chain links TRBV2 to TRBJ1-2; D perhaps matches TRBD1 (5 bases). Trimming removed 6 bases from V and 7 bases from J, with 21 bases in between. Germline V gives CDR1 SNHLY, CDR2 FYNNEI. CDR3 length: 15 amino acids. CDR3 sequence reads: CASRVSFAGDGGYTF. In DNA, the CDR3 is TGTGCCAGCAGAGTCTCCTTCGCGGGGGATGGTGGCTACACCTTC.

The rearrangement uses TRBV15 and TRBJ2-6; D uncertain. Germline CDR1 is LNHNV and CDR2 is YYDKDF (reference sequence). The CDR3 sequence is 17 residues long. Trimming removed 2 bases at V and 0 bases at J, with 11 bases between. The CDR3 region has the DNA TGTGCCACCAGCAGAAAACTCCCAACCTCTGGGGCCAACGTCCTGACTTTC. It yields the protein CATSRKLPTSGANVLTF.

The chain couples TRBV27 to TRBJ2-1; D unresolved. Trimming took off 5 bases at V and 8 bases at J, with 16 bases between the two ends. The CDR3 sequence is 14 residues long. CDR1 and CDR2 from the germline V gene are MNHEY and SMNVEV (reference sequence). The CDR3 nucleotides read TGTGCCAGCAGTGGAGACTTCAGTGGGTATGAGCAGTTCTTC. Translating gives CASSGDFSGYEQFF.

The rearrangement links TRBV11-2 to TRBJ1-6; D gene uncertain. The CDR3 spans 12 residues. CDR1 and CDR2 (germline): SGHAT, FQNNGV. V lost 4 bases and J lost 13, with 11 bases in between. The CDR3 DNA sequence: TGTGCCAGCAGCTCCGTCGAGGTGCCCCTCCACTTT. Amino acid sequence: CASSSVEVPLHF.

This chain joins TRBV30 and TRBJ2-3; no clear D gene. This CDR3 region has 14 residues. Trimming took off 0 bases at V and 1 base at J, with 8 bases between the two ends. CDR1 GTSNPN and CDR2 SVGIG come from the germline V gene (reference sequence). The CDR3 region is CAWSVRLGTDTQYF. CDR3 nucleotide sequence: TGTGCCTGGAGTGTAAGACTGGGCACAGATACGCAGTATTTT.

The V call is TRBV27, the J call TRBJ2-3, with 10 bases identical to TRBD2. The CDR3 extends over 17 amino acids. V was pared by 0 bases and J by 1 base, with 4 bases of the junction left unmatched. Germline CDR1 and CDR2: MNHEY and SMNVEV (reference sequence). The CDR3 sequence is CASSLSLLAGGTDTQYF. CDR3 nucleotide sequence: TGTGCCAGCAGTTTATCGCTCCTAGCGGGGGGCACAGATACGCAGTATTTT.

This chain uses TRBV3-1 (or the pseudogene TRBV3-2) with TRBJ2-5; 9 bases map to TRBD2. Trimming at V came to 1 base and at J to 3 bases, leaving 3 bases not matched to a gene. Germline V CDR1 and CDR2: LGHDT, YNNKEL (reference sequence). There are 15 residues in the CDR3. CDR3 sequence (DNA): TGTGCCAGCAGCCAAGCAAGGACTAGCGAAGAGACCCAGTACTTC. Amino acid sequence: CASSQARTSEETQYF.

The gene calls are TRBV24-1 and TRBJ2-1; D may be TRBD1 (6 bases). Germline V CDR1 and CDR2: KGHDR, SFDVKD. Trimming cost V 6 bases and J 0 bases, with 11 bases left between them. The CDR3 covers 15 residues. DNA for the CDR3: TGTGCCACCAGTCAAACCAGGGGCTCCTACAATGAGCAGTTCTTC. It encodes CATSQTRGSYNEQFF.

This clone was found a few times. The chain carries TRBV11-2 and TRBJ1-6; D unresolved. Germline lookup yields CDR1 SGHAT and CDR2 FQNNGV. The V end was cut by 5 bases, the J end by 0 bases, with 17 bases between. CDR3 length equals 18 residues. The CDR3 sequence: CASSASSTGSSYNSPLHF. CDR3 coding DNA: TGTGCCAGCAGCGCCTCGTCCACTGGGAGCTCCTATAATTCACCCCTCCACTTT.

The chain joins TRBV29-1 to TRBJ1-2; a weak D match, TRBD1 (6 bases). V lost 0 bases and J lost 5, with 10 bases in between. This CDR3 spans 13 amino acids. CDR1 is SQVTM, CDR2 ANQGSEA, per germline. The CDR3 loop is CSVEDRDIYGYTF. DNA of the CDR3: TGCAGCGTTGAAGATCGGGACATATATGGCTACACCTTC. The complete variable domain, with remaining parts taken from reference TRBV29-1 and TRBJ1-2, reads SAVISQKPSRDICQRGTSLTIQCQVDSQVTMMFWYRQQPGQSLTLIATANQGSEATYESGFVIDKFPISRPNLTFSTLTVSNMSPEDSSIYLCSVEDRDIYGYTFGSGTRLTVV.

This clone was picked up one time. The chain links TRBV11-2 to TRBJ2-3; 10 positions match TRBD1. Looked up from germline, CDR1 is SGHAT and CDR2 is FQNNGV. Losses at the gene ends were 5 bases for V and 2 bases for J; bases not matched to a gene: 7. The CDR3 extends over 16 amino acids. CDR3 residues: CASSRRTGGLTDTQYF. CDR3 bases: TGTGCCAGCAGCCGAAGGACAGGGGGTCTCACAGATACGCAGTATTTT.

This chain joins TRBV27 and TRBJ2-1, with a weak D call TRBD2 (5 bases). Germline CDR1 MNHEY, CDR2 SMNVEV (reference sequence). The CDR3 covers 14 residues. V was trimmed by 6 bases and J by 2 bases, leaving 11 bases between them. CDR3 DNA: TGTGCCAGCAGCCCGTCCGGGACCTACAATGAGCAGTTCTTC. It specifies CASSPSGTYNEQFF.

This chain connects TRBV10-3 to TRBJ2-5; D gene unclear. The V gene lost 8 bases and the J gene lost 1 base, with 11 bases spanning the gap. CDR1 is ENHRY, CDR2 SYGVKD, per germline. This CDR3 has 13 residues. This CDR3 reads CAISVASQETQYF. CDR3 nucleotide sequence: TGTGCCATCTCGGTGGCTAGCCAAGAGACCCAGTACTTC.

The chain recombines TRBV5-6 with TRBJ1-4, with D hard to call. The CDR3 runs 16 residues. Trimming stripped 2 bases from V and 5 bases from J, with 16 bases between. The germline V gene has CDR1 SGHDT and CDR2 YYEEEE. CDR3 sequence reads: CASSFKFGIPNEKLFF. The DNA of the CDR3 is TGTGCCAGCAGCTTCAAATTCGGGATTCCAAATGAAAAACTGTTTTTT.